This T cell receptor beta chain was identified during a study of somatic mutations in cytotoxic T cells in rheumatoid arthritis (dated by TCRdb to about 2017). Context from the whole study: Peripheral blood (around 29 ml EDTA) was collected from patients immediately after diagnosis and before any treatment began. Median age was essentially the same in the patient group and the control group. The study asked whether expanded CD8+ T-cell clones in newly diagnosed, untreated rheumatoid arthritis carry somatic mutations, and used TCRB deep sequencing to characterize clonality. For about 60 rheumatoid arthritis patients and approximately 20 healthy controls, TCRB deep sequencing was carried out. A FACSAria II or Sony SH800 was used to flow-sort some V beta antibody-stained T-cell populations at nearly 100% purity, and TCRB sequencing was also done on sorted V beta1+ cells.

The investigation overall reported the following: The slight underrepresentation of TRBV07 in patients was not corrected for multiple comparisons. Rheumatoid arthritis patients and age-matched healthy controls did not significantly differ in CD8+ T-cell clonality. In patients, CD8+ clonality rose with age (Spearman r of about 0.51), which was not the case in healthy controls. In 8 of 65 patients the largest CD8+ clone exceeded 20% of CD8+ cells, and several identical CD8+ TCRB sequences were shared between blood and synovial fluid. Viral specificity could not be ruled out by absence from virus-specific databases, and the antigen targets of the expanded CD8+ clones remained unknown.

CDR1 and CDR2 are read off the germline V gene as LGHNA and YSLEER. For this chain, trimming is 1 base at the V end and 6 bases at the J end, and the number of junction bases without a gene match is 5. The CDR3 covers 14 residues, taking in both the cysteine and the phenylalanine. Only CDR3 DNA is held: 42 bases, read in frame from base 1. As concerns this clone: What this receptor recognizes is not known. No much larger clone is present one base from it, and per-base qualities are unavailable.

Positive magnetic bead selection on an AutoMACS was used to isolate CD4+ and CD8+ cells, with flow cytometry used to check purity. After a first flow cytometry screen using a TCR V beta antibody panel, clonal expansions were characterized through TCRB deep sequencing of sorted CD8+ fractions. Isolation of peripheral blood mononuclear cells was done through Ficoll-Paque PLUS density gradient separation. DNA from CD4-enriched, CD8-enriched or PBMC samples was extracted using Nucleospin Tissue or Tissue XS kits and then quantified on a Qubit 2.0 fluorometer. Genomic DNA underwent TCRB CDR3 sequencing using the immunoSEQ assay. Per the original workflow: Patient CD8+ clones larger than 1% were compared against published virus-specific TCRB sequences, and only a few matched. The analyses included only productive TCRB rearrangements. Clonality was calculated as a Shannon entropy-based productive clonality index, and a clone was defined by a unique TCRB CDR3 sequence. To calculate repertoire overlap between two samples, the template counts of each clone were considered relative to each sample's total templates. Flow cytometry-measured V-gene usage correlated with V-gene usage from TCRB sequencing, with a Spearman r of about 0.65. The immuneACCESS repertoire file appears here via TCRdb, limited to in-frame rearrangements. These files lack a portion of the clones; in checked studies, under half of the deficit traces to unresolved V genes, and the cause of the others is not known. V, J and clone size were drawn from that table, and D and trimming were deduced from the DNA. The sample has 8,000 or so clones on record, around 91% of them singletons. The ten largest clonotypes hold approximately 26% of the sample.

What was sequenced was CD8+ T cells sorted from blood. The chain couples TRBV4-3 to TRBJ2-7, and 8 bases in between align with TRBD2. This clonotype was sampled from a woman in her 70s with rheumatoid arthritis. The CDR3 here reads CASSQVAGFSEQYF. The nucleotide sequence is TGCGCCAGCAGCCAAGTAGCGGGGTTCTCCGAGCAGTACTTC.